Below are 16 T cell receptor beta chains sequenced from a single sample in a study of OX40 agonist ivuxolimab in advanced cancers. Sequenced by immunoSEQ multiplex PCR; TCRdb stores in-frame clones only, minus some. There are roughly 60,000 clones in the sample; around 88% occur only once, and roughly 2.7% lies in the top ten. Material: CD4+ or CD8+ T cells sorted from blood, obtained in a trial of the OX40 agonist ivuxolimab. Receptor source: an adult with an advanced solid tumor such as melanoma, head and neck, liver or kidney cancer.

This rearrangement joins TRBV6-6 to TRBJ2-7; 7 bases match TRBD1. CDR1 is MNHNY and CDR2 is SVGAGI in the germline V gene (reference sequence). The ends lost 2 bases at V and 5 bases at J; junction bases unmatched: 3. The length of the CDR3 is 13 residues. The CDR3 here is CASSYDREDEQYF. CDR3 in DNA: TGTGCCAGCAGTTACGACAGGGAAGACGAGCAGTACTTC.

This clone appeared once. The V call is TRBV4-3, the J call TRBJ1-6, with D unresolved. The CDR3 is 15 amino acids. V was clipped by 4 bases and J by 6 bases, with 13 bases between them. Germline V CDR1 and CDR2: LGHNA, YSLEER. In DNA form, the CDR3 reads TGCGCCAGCAGCCCTTGGACGGACCCTAATTCACCCCTCCACTTT. Protein sequence: CASSPWTDPNSPLHF.

The rearrangement uses TRBV5-8 and TRBJ1-5; the match to TRBD1 covers 12 bases. In germline, CDR1 is SGHTS, CDR2 YDEGEE. V shed 1 base, J shed 5 bases, and the junction held 7 bases outside the gene matches. The CDR3 runs 17 residues. CDR3 residues: CASSLTPGQGAYQPQHF. The CDR3 nucleotides read TGTGCCAGCAGCTTGACCCCGGGACAGGGGGCATATCAGCCCCAGCATTTT.

The rearrangement uses TRBV28 and TRBJ2-7; a possible D gene is TRBD1 (6 bases). Germline CDR1 MDHEN, CDR2 SYDVKM. V gave up 6 bases and J gave up 4 bases, with 16 bases separating them. The CDR3 runs 14 residues. The CDR3 DNA is TGTGCCAGCAGCCTTACAGGGACGGTTTACGAGCAGTACTTC. This translates into CASSLTGTVYEQYF.

CDR3 sequence reads: CASSSGTGRHTSGNTIYF. The CDR3 DNA reads as TGTGCCAGCAGCTCCGGGACAGGGCGACATACCTCTGGAAACACCATATATTTT. V and J are TRBV5-4 and TRBJ1-3; TRBD1 matches 9 bases. Germline CDR1 SGHNT, CDR2 YYREEE (reference sequence). The V and J ends lost 3 bases and 0 bases, in that order; junction bases with no gene match: 10. The CDR3 length is 18 residues.

This clone is a singleton in its sample. The genes are TRBV9 and TRBJ1-5; D is undetermined. This CDR3 has 15 amino acids. CDR1 SGDLS and CDR2 YYNGEE come from the germline V gene. V lost 2 bases and J 2 bases, leaving 11 bases between the germline ends. Written as DNA, the CDR3 is TGTGCCAGCAGCGTTCAGGAGTGGGGCAATCAGCCCCAGCATTTT. Encoded protein: CASSVQEWGNQPQHF.

V usage is TRBV7-2 and J usage is TRBJ2-7, with 10 bases aligning to TRBD1. This CDR3 is built from 15 residues. Germline V gene sequence: CDR1 SGHTA, CDR2 FQGNSA. V was pared by 1 base and J by 6 bases, with 6 bases of the junction left unmatched. In DNA form, the CDR3 reads TGTGCCAGCAGCTTAGTCGGACAGGGGGATGTCGAGCAGTACTTC. Translated: CASSLVGQGDVEQYF. The full variable domain, in which reference TRBV7-2 and TRBJ2-7 provide the parts outside the CDR3, is GAGVSQSPSNKVTEKGKDVELRCDPISGHTALYWYRQSLGQGLEFLIYFQGNSAPDKSGLPSDRFSAERTGGSVSTLTIQRTQQEDSAVYLCASSLVGQGDVEQYFGPGTRLTVT.

V usage is TRBV5-8 and J usage is TRBJ1-5; perhaps TRBD1 as D (5 bases). The CDR3 is 13 residues long. The V gene lost 2 bases and the J gene lost 5 bases, with 8 bases spanning the gap. The V gene's germline CDR1 is SGHTS and CDR2 YDEGEE. This CDR3 is CASSLPTDQPQHF. DNA for the CDR3: TGTGCCAGCAGCTTACCGACAGATCAGCCCCAGCATTTT.

In this sample, this clone turned up a few times. CDR3 amino acids: CASSQVWTGVNEQFF. The CDR3 coding sequence is TGTGCCAGCAGCCAAGTTTGGACAGGGGTAAATGAGCAGTTCTTC. The V and J genes are TRBV14 and TRBJ2-1, with TRBD1 matching over 9 bases. The germline gives CDR1 SGHDN, CDR2 FVKESK. This CDR3 contains 15 residues. Germline trimming cut 1 base from V and 7 bases from J; bases unmatched to any gene: 5.

This clone was observed a handful of times. This sequence joins TRBV27 and TRBJ2-6; D is perhaps TRBD2 (5 bases). V lost 5 bases to trimming and J lost 0 bases, with 5 bases between them. The CDR3 consists of 14 residues. Germline CDR1 MNHEY, CDR2 SMNVEV (reference sequence). Written as DNA, the CDR3 is TGTGCCAGCAGTGGGAGCTCTGGGGCCAACGTCCTGACTTTC. Encoded protein: CASSGSSGANVLTF.

The V gene is TRBV10-3, the J gene TRBJ2-3; D unresolved. Germline CDR1 ENHRY, CDR2 SYGVKD. CDR3 length: 18 residues. V lost 0 bases and J 3 bases, leaving 19 bases between the germline ends. CDR3 in DNA: TGTGCCATCAGTGAGTCCCCAGGTATGGCGGCTGGGACAGATACGCAGTATTTT. Translation gives CAISESPGMAAGTDTQYF.

The V gene is TRBV4-3, the J gene TRBJ2-7; D possibly matches TRBD1 or TRBD2 (6 bases each). Looked up from germline, CDR1 is LGHNA and CDR2 is YSLEER. The CDR3 loop spans 19 amino acids. V gave up 0 bases and J gave up 2 bases, with 23 bases separating them. CDR3 protein: CASSQEGWGAMALPYEQYF. CDR3 DNA sequence: TGCGCCAGCAGCCAAGAAGGTTGGGGGGCGATGGCTCTGCCCTACGAGCAGTACTTC.

This chain links TRBV11-3 with TRBJ1-1, with 9 nucleotides matching TRBD1. The CDR3 is made up of 17 amino acids. The ends lost 5 bases at V and 1 base at J; junction bases unmatched: 11. Germline CDR1 is SGHNT and CDR2 is YENEEA. CDR3 sequence: CASSAGSGQGTNTEAFF. DNA for the CDR3: TGTGCCAGCAGCGCGGGATCGGGACAGGGCACGAACACTGAAGCTTTCTTT.

The chain combines TRBV6-6 with TRBJ2-7; D is undetermined. CDR3 length: 13 amino acids. V lost 2 bases to trimming and J lost 3 bases, with 8 bases between them. Germline loops: CDR1 MNHNY, CDR2 SVGAGI (reference sequence). The CDR3 protein is CASSYGVGYEQYF. The CDR3 DNA sequence: TGTGCCAGCAGTTACGGGGTCGGCTACGAGCAGTACTTC.

The chain carries TRBV7-9 and TRBJ2-5; TRBD2 agrees at 13 bases. Germline CDR1 reads SEHNR; CDR2 reads FQNEAQ (reference sequence). The V gene end was trimmed by 6 bases and the J gene end by 2 bases; junction bases not matched to a gene: 6. The CDR3 contains 16 residues. Here the CDR3 reads CASSSGTSGTQETQYF. CDR3 DNA sequence: TGTGCCAGCAGTTCCGGGACTAGCGGGACTCAAGAGACCCAGTACTTC.

The J gene is TRBJ2-3, the V gene TRBV11-2; 7 bases map to TRBD2. The V gene's germline CDR1 is SGHAT and CDR2 FQNNGV. The CDR3 runs to 14 residues. Trimming cost V 10 bases and J 0 bases; bases outside gene matches: 7. The CDR3: CATGAGLSTDTQYF. The CDR3 DNA sequence: TGTGCCACCGGAGCGGGGTTGAGCACAGATACGCAGTATTTT.